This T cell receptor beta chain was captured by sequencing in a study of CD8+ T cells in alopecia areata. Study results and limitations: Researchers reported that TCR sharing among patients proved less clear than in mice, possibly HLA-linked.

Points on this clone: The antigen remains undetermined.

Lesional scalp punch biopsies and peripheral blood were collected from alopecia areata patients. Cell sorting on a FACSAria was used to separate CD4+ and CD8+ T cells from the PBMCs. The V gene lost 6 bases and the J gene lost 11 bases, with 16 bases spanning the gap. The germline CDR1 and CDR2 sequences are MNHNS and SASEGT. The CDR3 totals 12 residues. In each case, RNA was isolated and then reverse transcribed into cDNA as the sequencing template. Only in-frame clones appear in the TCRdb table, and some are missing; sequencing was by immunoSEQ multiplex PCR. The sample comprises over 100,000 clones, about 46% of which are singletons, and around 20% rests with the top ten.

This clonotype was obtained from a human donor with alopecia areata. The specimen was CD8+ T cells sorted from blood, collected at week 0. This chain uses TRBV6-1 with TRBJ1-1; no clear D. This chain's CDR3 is CASSRAAERAFF. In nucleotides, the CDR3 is TGTGCCAGCAGCCGGGCAGCCGAGAGGGCTTTCTTT.